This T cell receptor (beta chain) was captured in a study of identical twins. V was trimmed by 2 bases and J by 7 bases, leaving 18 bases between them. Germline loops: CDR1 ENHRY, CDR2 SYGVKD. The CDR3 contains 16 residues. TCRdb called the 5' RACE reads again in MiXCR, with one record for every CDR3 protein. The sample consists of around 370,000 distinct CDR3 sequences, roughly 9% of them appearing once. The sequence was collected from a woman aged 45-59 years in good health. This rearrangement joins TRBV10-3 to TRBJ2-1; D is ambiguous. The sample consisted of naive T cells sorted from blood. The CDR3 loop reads CAISEPPGRSRNEQFF. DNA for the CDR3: TGTGCCATCAGTGAGCCTCCGGGCCGGTCGCGGAATGAGCAGTTCTTC.